Listed below are T cell receptor beta chains from one sample, sequenced in a study of T cells in Graves' hyperthyroidism and ophthalmopathy. One entry per CDR3 protein, called by TCRdb with MiXCR from the multiplex PCR reads. Of approximately 200,000 distinct CDR3 sequences in the sample, about 17% were seen once. Sequenced material: blood. The receptors come from a man aged 40-49 years with Graves' hyperthyroidism. CDR3s include the opening cysteine and the closing phenylalanine or tryptophan. The D gene is left open where the match is weak. Size tells how often a clone was seen (once, few, many) or the class of an expanded clone, and some rows leave it out.

V gene: TRBV28; clone size: -; D gene: TRBD1; J gene: TRBJ1-6; CDR3 DNA: TGTGCCAGCAGGGGGGGGGGACAGGTTACACTCCTCCACTTT; CDR3 protein: CASRGGGQVTLLHF
V gene: TRBV28; clone size: few; D gene: -; J gene: TRBJ2-7; CDR3 DNA: TGTGCCAGCACCTCACTCGACGGGTACGAGCAGTACTTC; CDR3 protein: CASTSLDGYEQYF
V gene: TRBV9; clone size: few; D gene: TRBD2; J gene: TRBJ2-2; CDR3 DNA: TGTGCCAGCAGCGTAGCCGAAACTAGCGGGGGGCCTACCGGGGAGCTGTTTTTT; CDR3 protein: CASSVAETSGGPTGELFF
V gene: TRBV20-1; clone size: -; D gene: TRBD2; J gene: TRBJ2-1; CDR3 DNA: TGCAGTGCGACCAGACTAGCGGGGGGGCGTAGCTCCTACAATGAGCAGTTCTTC; CDR3 protein: CSATRLAGGRSSYNEQFF
V gene: TRBV7-2; clone size: many; D gene: -; J gene: TRBJ2-1; CDR3 DNA: TGTGCCAGCAGCTTAGTAATAAGGACTGAGCAGTTCTTC; CDR3 protein: CASSLVIRTEQFF
V gene: TRBV2; clone size: many; D gene: -; J gene: TRBJ1-6; CDR3 DNA: TGTGCCAGCAACTCGGACCGGGGGAATTCACCCCTCCACTTT; CDR3 protein: CASNSDRGNSPLHF
V gene: TRBV6-2/TRBV6-3; clone size: few; D gene: TRBD1; J gene: TRBJ2-7; CDR3 DNA: TGTGCCAGCGGGGACAGGGTACCTTCCGAGCAGTACTTC; CDR3 protein: CASGDRVPSEQYF
V gene: TRBV30; clone size: few; D gene: -; J gene: TRBJ1-2; CDR3 DNA: TGTGCCTGGAGTAGGCTAAGGAACTATGGCTACACCTTC; CDR3 protein: CAWSRLRNYGYTF
V gene: TRBV3-1; clone size: many; D gene: -; J gene: TRBJ2-6; CDR3 DNA: TGTGCCAGCAGCCAAAGAGACGGGGCCAACGTCCTGACTTTC; CDR3 protein: CASSQRDGANVLTF
V gene: TRBV10-2; clone size: -; D gene: -; J gene: TRBJ2-6; CDR3 DNA: TGCGCCAGCAGTGACCGGGACACTCTGCAATTCTCTGGGGCCGACGTCCTGACTTTC; CDR3 protein: CASSDRDTLQFSGADVLTF
V gene: TRBV9; clone size: -; D gene: -; J gene: TRBJ2-1; CDR3 DNA: TGTGCCAGCAGCGCTGCCTCGTGGACGACCTCTGTCTACAATGAGCAGTTCTTC; CDR3 protein: CASSAASWTTSVYNEQFF
V gene: TRBV10-1; clone size: few; D gene: -; J gene: TRBJ2-3; CDR3 DNA: TGCGCCAGCAGTGAGGAGGCCGGTAGCAGTACAGATACGCAGTATTTT; CDR3 protein: CASSEEAGSSTDTQYF
V gene: TRBV5-4; clone size: -; D gene: -; J gene: TRBJ2-2; CDR3 DNA: TGTGCCAGCAGCTTAGGGTCGCCAGGGGCGAACACCGGGGAGCTGTTTTTT; CDR3 protein: CASSLGSPGANTGELFF
V gene: TRBV5-1; clone size: many; D gene: TRBD1; J gene: TRBJ1-1; CDR3 DNA: TGCGCCAGCAGACAACAGGGGGGAAGGACTGAAGCTTTCTTT; CDR3 protein: CASRQQGGRTEAFF
V gene: TRBV18; clone size: many; D gene: -; J gene: TRBJ1-5; CDR3 DNA: TGTGCCAGCTCACCGTCGGATCAGCCCCAGCATTTT; CDR3 protein: CASSPSDQPQHF
V gene: TRBV12-3/TRBV12-4; clone size: once; D gene: TRBD2; J gene: TRBJ2-3; CDR3 DNA: TGTGCCAGCAGTTTGTTCGAAGCGGGGGGGCAAGATACGCAGTATTTT; CDR3 protein: CASSLFEAGGQDTQYF
V gene: TRBV20-1; clone size: many; D gene: -; J gene: TRBJ2-7; CDR3 DNA: TGCAGTGCTAGTCCCAGGAAGGGATCCTACGAGCAGTACTTC; CDR3 protein: CSASPRKGSYEQYF
V gene: TRBV6-1; clone size: -; D gene: -; J gene: TRBJ2-5; CDR3 DNA: TGTGCCAGCCATGACGATGGGGGTGGCGAGACCCAGTACTTC; CDR3 protein: CASHDDGGGETQYF